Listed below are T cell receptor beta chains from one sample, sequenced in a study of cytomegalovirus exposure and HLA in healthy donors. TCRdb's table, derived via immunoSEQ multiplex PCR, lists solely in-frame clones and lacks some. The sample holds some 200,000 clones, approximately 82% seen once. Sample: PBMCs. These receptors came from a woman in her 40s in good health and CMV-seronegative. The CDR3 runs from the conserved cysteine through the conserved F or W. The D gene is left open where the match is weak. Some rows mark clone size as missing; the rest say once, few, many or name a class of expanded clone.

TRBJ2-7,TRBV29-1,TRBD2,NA,TGCAGCGTTGAACTAGCGGGGTACGAGCAGTACTTC,CSVELAGYEQYF
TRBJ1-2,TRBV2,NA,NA,TGTGCCACCTACGGGGGGGCAGGGTTTAACTATGGCTACACCTTC,CATYGGAGFNYGYTF
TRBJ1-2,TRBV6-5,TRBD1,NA,TGTGCCAGCCTGTCGGGCAGGGGGTATGGCTACACCTTC,CASLSGRGYGYTF
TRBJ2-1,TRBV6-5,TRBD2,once,TGTGCCAGCAGTCCCTTAGCGGGGGGGAACAATGAGCAGTTCTTC,CASSPLAGGNNEQFF
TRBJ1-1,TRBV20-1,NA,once,TGCAGTGCTTTCAGGGGTTTCGAAGCTTTCTTT,CSAFRGFEAFF
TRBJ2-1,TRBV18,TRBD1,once,TGTGCCAGCTCACCGCCAGACAGGGTCTCCTACAATGAGCAGTTCTTC,CASSPPDRVSYNEQFF
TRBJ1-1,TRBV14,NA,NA,TGTGCCAGCACCCGGCGGCCTCTTTATGAAGCTTTCTTT,CASTRRPLYEAFF
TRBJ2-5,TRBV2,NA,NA,TGTGCCAGCAGTGCGCTACAAGAGACCCAGTACTTC,CASSALQETQYF
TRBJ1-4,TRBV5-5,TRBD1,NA,TGTGCCAGCAGCTGGACAGGGGAGGGTGAACTGTTTTTT,CASSWTGEGELFF
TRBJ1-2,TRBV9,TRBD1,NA,TGTGCCAGCAGCGTAAGTGGACAGGGAAATGGCTACACCTTC,CASSVSGQGNGYTF
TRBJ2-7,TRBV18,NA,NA,TGTGCCAGCTCACCCCTTTCCTACGAGCAGTACTTC,CASSPLSYEQYF
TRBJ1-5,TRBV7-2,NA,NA,TGTGCCAGCAGCTTAGGGCAGGGAAGCAATCAGCCCCAGCATTTT,CASSLGQGSNQPQHF
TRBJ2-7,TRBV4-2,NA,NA,TGTGCCAGCAGCCAAGAGATTCTAGGAGCCGAGCAGTACTTC,CASSQEILGAEQYF
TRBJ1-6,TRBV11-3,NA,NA,TGTGCCAGCAGCTTAAGCGGTTGGGGAAGATCCTATAATTCACCCCTCCACTTT,CASSLSGWGRSYNSPLHF
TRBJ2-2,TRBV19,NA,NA,TGTGCCAGTAGTATGGGATACGGGACTCTGAACACCGGGGAGCTGTTTTTT,CASSMGYGTLNTGELFF
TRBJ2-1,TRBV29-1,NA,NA,TGCAGCGCAGAGGGTGCAGATGAGCAGTTCTTC,CSAEGADEQFF
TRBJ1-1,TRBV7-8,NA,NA,TGTGCCAGCAGCTCTACCCAGGGTGGCACTGAAGCTTTCTTT,CASSSTQGGTEAFF
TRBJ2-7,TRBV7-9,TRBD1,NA,TGTGCCAGCAGCTTAGTCGGGACAGGGTACGAGCAGTACTTC,CASSLVGTGYEQYF
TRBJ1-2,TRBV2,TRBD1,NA,TGTGCCAGCAGTGTGAGGGACAGCCCTAACTATGGCTACACCTTC,CASSVRDSPNYGYTF
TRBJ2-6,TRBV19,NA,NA,TGTGCCAGTAGGAATCTCGACAGGCGGGTTGGCTCTGGGGCCAACGTCCTGACTTTC,CASRNLDRRVGSGANVLTF
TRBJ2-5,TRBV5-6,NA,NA,TGTGCCAGCAGCCGGGAGACAGCCGGTGGGGAGACCCAGTACTTC,CASSRETAGGETQYF
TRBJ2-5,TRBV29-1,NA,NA,TGCAGCGTTGAGAGTGGCGGGGCTGAGACCCAGTACTTC,CSVESGGAETQYF
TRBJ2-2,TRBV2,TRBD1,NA,TGTGCCAGCAGTGAAGCGGGAACAGGGGGCGGCACCGGGGAGCTGTTTTTT,CASSEAGTGGGTGELFF
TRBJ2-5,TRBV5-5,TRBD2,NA,TGTGCCAGCAGCTTGGGCCCGGGACTAGCGGTCGGGGAGACCCAGTACTTC,CASSLGPGLAVGETQYF
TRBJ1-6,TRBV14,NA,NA,TGTGCCAGCAGCCAAGACATGGCCGGGATTTATAATTCACCCCTCCACTTT,CASSQDMAGIYNSPLHF
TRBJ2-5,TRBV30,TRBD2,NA,TGTGCCTGGAGTGTCGGGCTAGCGGACCAAGAGACCCAGTACTTC,CAWSVGLADQETQYF
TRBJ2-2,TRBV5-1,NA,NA,TGCGCCAGCAGCTTTGCGTTAAACAGGGGGGAGCTGTTTTTT,CASSFALNRGELFF